Each of the 9 T cell receptor beta chains below was sequenced from the same sample in a study of regulatory T cells in long-lasting Graves disease. As for time point: persistent/refractory GD, antithyroid drugs over 5 years with positive TRAb. From PBMCs, RNA was extracted and then used to make the TCR library. Construction of TCR beta libraries relied on iRepertoire HTBI primers and on Arm-PCR targeting CDR3 regions. MiXCR, applied by TCRdb to the multiplex PCR reads, yields one record per CDR3 protein. The sample records more than 300,000 distinct CDR3 sequences, less than 30% being singletons. Sequences were derived from peripheral blood mononuclear cells (PBMCs), sampled when the disease was refractory, from a patient treated with antithyroid drugs. All receptors come from a woman aged 40 to 50 with Graves disease.

This clonotype was counted many times. This chain connects TRBV7-2 to TRBJ1-1; D remains ambiguous. Trimming stripped 6 bases from V and 4 bases from J, with 9 bases between. CDR1 and CDR2 (germline): SGHTA, FQGNSA. The CDR3 covers 12 residues. In DNA form, the CDR3 reads TGTGCCAGCAGACTTATGGGCACTGAAGCTTTCTTT. Protein: CASRLMGTEAFF.

The rearrangement links TRBV19 to TRBJ1-1; no reliable D call. Germline lookup yields CDR1 LNHDA and CDR2 SQIVND (reference sequence). The CDR3 totals 15 residues. Between the trimmed V and J ends, which lost 4 bases and 2 bases, there was a span of 14 bases. CDR3: CASSTALHLNTEAFF. The CDR3, as DNA: TGTGCCAGTAGTACGGCGTTACATTTAAACACTGAAGCTTTCTTT.

This clonotype was seen once. This rearrangement joins TRBV7-2 to TRBJ2-3, with 7 bases that match TRBD1. This CDR3 contains 18 residues. Germline lookup yields CDR1 SGHTA and CDR2 FQGNSA. Trimming removed 1 base from V and 1 base from J; junction bases left unmatched: 11. CDR3 protein: CASSLGKLRDSRTDTQYF. As DNA, the CDR3 is TGTGCCAGCAGCTTAGGCAAGTTGAGGGACAGCCGCACAGATACGCAGTATTTT.

This clonotype was counted ten times or more. The rearrangement joins TRBV5-1 to TRBJ2-7; a possible D gene is TRBD2 (6 bases). From germline, CDR1 is SGHRS and CDR2 YFSETQ. Deletions cut 1 base from V and 3 bases from J, with 11 bases between. The CDR3 sequence is 14 residues long. DNA of the CDR3: TGCGCCAGCAGCTTGATCGGGAGTAGCTACGAGCAGTACTTC. Residues: CASSLIGSSYEQYF.

This clonotype was recorded many times. The chain uses TRBV7-8 and TRBJ2-7; no firm D call. Germline V gives CDR1 SGHVS, CDR2 FQNEAQ. The CDR3 is made up of 13 amino acids. V lost 5 bases and J 7 bases, leaving 15 bases between the germline ends. CDR3 loop: CASSEQIGKEQYF. The CDR3 DNA reads TGTGCCAGCAGCGAACAGATTGGGAAGGAGCAGTACTTC.

This clonotype came up many times. The chain carries TRBV2 and TRBJ2-5; no definite D call. Germline CDR1 SNHLY, CDR2 FYNNEI. The CDR3 runs 13 residues. The V end was cut by 8 bases, the J end by 5 bases, with 15 bases between. CDR3 coding DNA: TGTGCCAGCTCTCCTGTGCCCTCGGAGACCCAGTACTTC. Translation gives CASSPVPSETQYF.

V gene TRBV20-1 combines with J gene TRBJ2-7, with D hard to call. The CDR3 sequence is 14 residues long. Trimming left V 5 bases short and J 0 bases short, with 14 bases between. Germline CDR1 reads DFQATT; CDR2 reads SNEGSKA (reference sequence). CDR3 sequence (DNA): TGCAGTGCTCGAGCAGCTACAATCTCCTACGAGCAGTACTTC. Its protein is CSARAATISYEQYF.

The rearrangement joins TRBV6-1 to TRBJ2-7; 7 bases map to TRBD2. The CDR3 is made up of 14 amino acids. Trimming at V came to 6 bases and at J to 5 bases, leaving 10 bases not matched to a gene. CDR1 and CDR2 from the germline V gene are MNHNS and SASEGT. As DNA, the CDR3 is TGTGCCAGCAGAGGGGAGGTAGCGGGTGACGAGCAGTACTTC. This encodes CASRGEVAGDEQYF.

This clonotype was seen at least ten times. The gene calls are TRBV5-1 and TRBJ1-4; 7 nucleotides agree with TRBD1. J lost 5 bases, V lost 3 bases, and 7 bases had no gene match. CDR1 is SGHRS, CDR2 YFSETQ, per germline. The CDR3 runs 15 residues. The CDR3 loop reads CASSWRQGRNEKLFF. CDR3 DNA sequence: TGCGCCAGCAGCTGGAGACAGGGTCGAAATGAAAAACTGTTTTTT.